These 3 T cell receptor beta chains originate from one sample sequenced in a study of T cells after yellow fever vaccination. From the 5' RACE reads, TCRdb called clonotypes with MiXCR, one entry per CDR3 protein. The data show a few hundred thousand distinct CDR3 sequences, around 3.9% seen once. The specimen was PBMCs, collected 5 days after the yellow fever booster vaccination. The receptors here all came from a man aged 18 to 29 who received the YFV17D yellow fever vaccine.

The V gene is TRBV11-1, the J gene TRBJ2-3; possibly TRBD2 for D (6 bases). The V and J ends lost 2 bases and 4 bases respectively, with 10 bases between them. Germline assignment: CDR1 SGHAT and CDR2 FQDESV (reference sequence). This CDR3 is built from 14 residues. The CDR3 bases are TGTGCCAGCAGCTTACTAGGGACTTCAGATACGCAGTATTTT. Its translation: CASSLLGTSDTQYF.

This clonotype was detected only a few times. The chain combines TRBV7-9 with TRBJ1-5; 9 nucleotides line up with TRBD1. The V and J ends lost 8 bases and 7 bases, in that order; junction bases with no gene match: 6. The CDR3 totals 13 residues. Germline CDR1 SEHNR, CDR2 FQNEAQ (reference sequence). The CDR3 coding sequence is TGTGCCAGCTCGACAGGGGGGCGCCAGCCCCAGCATTTT. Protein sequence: CASSTGGRQPQHF.

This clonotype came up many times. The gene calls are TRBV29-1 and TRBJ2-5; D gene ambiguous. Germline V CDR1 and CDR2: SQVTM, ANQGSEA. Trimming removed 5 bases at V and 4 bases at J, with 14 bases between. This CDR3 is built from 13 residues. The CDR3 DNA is TGCAGCGTTTTATTCCGGGCTCGAGAGACCCAGTACTTC. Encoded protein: CSVLFRARETQYF.